The clone carrying this T cell receptor beta chain was detected a few times. The V gene's germline CDR1 is SGHNT and CDR2 YYREEE (reference sequence). The CDR3 loop spans 14 amino acids. Trimming shortened V by 4 bases and J by 1 base, and 11 bases separated the two germline ends. These data belong to a study of shared clonotypes between healthy human individuals. Assay: immunoSEQ multiplex PCR; the TCRdb copy retains only in-frame clones and omits some. The sample lists millions of clones, around 90% occurring once. The chain carries TRBV5-4 and TRBJ1-1, with a possible D match to TRBD1 (6 bases). The origin of this receptor is a man between 18 and 35 years old in good health. Specimen: naive CD4+ T cells sorted from blood. Subset meaning: CD45RA+ positively selected. CDR3 sequence (DNA): TGTGCCAGCAGCCCGGGACACTCGAACACTGAAGCTTTCTTT. Its protein product is CASSPGHSNTEAFF.